This T cell receptor (beta chain) appears in the sequencing data of a study of OX40 agonist ivuxolimab in advanced cancers. On the study more broadly: Cohort: roughly 80% men, mean age 60, aged about 20 to 80.

General study findings and limits: The CD4+ and CD8+ T cells in the blood had expanded clonally by week 6 at 0.1 to 3.0 mg/kg.

Only in-frame clones appear in the TCRdb table, and some are missing; sequencing was by immunoSEQ multiplex PCR. The sample contains fewer than 20,000 clones, about 85% of which appear only once. For this clone: Antigen unknown. The junction departs from germline at one end; a sequencing error may be responsible.

The CDR3 sequence is 15 residues long. Sequencing used CD4+ or CD8+ T cells sorted from blood, obtained in a trial of the OX40 agonist ivuxolimab. This TCR derives from an adult with an advanced solid tumor such as melanoma, head and neck, liver or kidney cancer. V is TRBV6-7 and J is TRBJ2-2, with D perhaps matching TRBD1 (7 bases). TRBV6-7 is an ORF; its function is uncertain. CDR3 bases: TGTGCCAGCAGTTACCCAGACAGGGAGGACCGGGGAGCTGTTTTT. Its translation: CASSYPDREDRGAVF.